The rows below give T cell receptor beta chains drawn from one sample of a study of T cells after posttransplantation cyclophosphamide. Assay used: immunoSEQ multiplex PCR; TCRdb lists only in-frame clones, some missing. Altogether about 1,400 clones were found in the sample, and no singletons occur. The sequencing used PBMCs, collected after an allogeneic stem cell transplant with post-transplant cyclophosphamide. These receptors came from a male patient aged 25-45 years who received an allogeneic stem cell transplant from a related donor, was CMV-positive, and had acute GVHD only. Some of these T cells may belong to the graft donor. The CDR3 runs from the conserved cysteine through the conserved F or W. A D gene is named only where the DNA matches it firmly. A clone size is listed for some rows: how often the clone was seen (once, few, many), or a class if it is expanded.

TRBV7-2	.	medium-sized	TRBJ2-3	TGTGCCAGCAGCTCCTCTGGACAGCCAGATACGCAGTATTTT	CASSSSGQPDTQYF
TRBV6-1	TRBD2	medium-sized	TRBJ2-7	TGTGCCAGCAGTTCCCGACTAGCGGGGGCCCACGAGCAGTACTTC	CASSSRLAGAHEQYF
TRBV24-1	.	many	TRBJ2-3	TGTGCCACCAGCCCGGAAAAGCGTCCCACAGATACGCAGTATTTT	CATSPEKRPTDTQYF
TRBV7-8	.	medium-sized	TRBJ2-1	TGTGCCAGCAGCGGGGCAAGGGACTACAATGAGCAGTTCTTC	CASSGARDYNEQFF
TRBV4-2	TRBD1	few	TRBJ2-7	TGTGCCAGCGGCCAAGAAGGGACAGGGGGCATCCGATACGAGCAGTACTTC	CASGQEGTGGIRYEQYF
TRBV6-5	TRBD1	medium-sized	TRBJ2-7	TGTGCCAGCAGTACGCGGACAGGGTATGAGCAGTACTTC	CASSTRTGYEQYF
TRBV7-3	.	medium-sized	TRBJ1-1	TGTGCCAGCAGCTCCCAGGGTAAAACTGAAGCTTTCTTT	CASSSQGKTEAFF
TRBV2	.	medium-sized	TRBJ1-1	TGTGCCAGCAGTGGGAACAGGGTGAACACTGAAGCTTTCTTT	CASSGNRVNTEAFF
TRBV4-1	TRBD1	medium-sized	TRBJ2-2	TGCGCCAGCAGCCGGGACAGGAGCACCGGGGAGCTGTTTTTT	CASSRDRSTGELFF
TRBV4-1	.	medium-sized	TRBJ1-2	TGCGCCAGCAGCCAAGACAGTCAGGGAGAGAACGGCTACACCTTC	CASSQDSQGENGYTF
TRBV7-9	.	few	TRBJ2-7	TGTGCCAGCAGCCAGGAGGCCTCACCCGCCCCCTACGAGCAGTACTTC	CASSQEASPAPYEQYF
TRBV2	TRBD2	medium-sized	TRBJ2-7	TGTGCCAGCAGTGGTGAACTAGCGGGGGGCCCCTACGAGCAGTACTTC	CASSGELAGGPYEQYF
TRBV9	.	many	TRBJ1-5	TGTGCCAGCAGCGCAGACAATAGCAATCAGCCCCAGCATTTT	CASSADNSNQPQHF
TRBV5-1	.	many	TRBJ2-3	TGCGCCAGCAGCTTTAAAACCACTTACAGCACAGATACGCAGTATTTT	CASSFKTTYSTDTQYF
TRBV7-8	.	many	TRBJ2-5	TGTGCCAGCACCCGCCTTGCGGGGCAGGGGGGGACCCAGTACTTC	CASTRLAGQGGTQYF
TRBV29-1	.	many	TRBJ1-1	TGCAGCGTTATGGCAGGGCGAACTGAAGCTTTCTTT	CSVMAGRTEAFF
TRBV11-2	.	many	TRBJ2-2	TGTGCCAGCAGCTTTTCCGGGACACGACTTATCACCGGGGAGCTGTTTTTT	CASSFSGTRLITGELFF
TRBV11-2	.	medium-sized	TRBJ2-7	TGTGCCAGCAGCTTAGCGCGACAGCACTCCTACGAGCAGTACTTC	CASSLARQHSYEQYF
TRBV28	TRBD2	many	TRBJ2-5	TGTGCCAGCAGTCTAGCGGGGGGGCGAGAGACCCAGTACTTC	CASSLAGGRETQYF
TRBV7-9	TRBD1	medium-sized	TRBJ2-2	TGTGCCAGCAGCTTACCTCTAGTCGGGGACAGGGGCACCGGGGAGCTGTTTTTT	CASSLPLVGDRGTGELFF
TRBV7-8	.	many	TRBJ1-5	TGTGCCAGCAGCTTAGACAGGAGAGGATCCCAGCCCCAGCATTTT	CASSLDRRGSQPQHF
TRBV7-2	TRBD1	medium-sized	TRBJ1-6	TGTGCCAGCAGCCAACCCAAGACAGGGAGCTCCTATAATTCACCCCTCCACTTT	CASSQPKTGSSYNSPLHF
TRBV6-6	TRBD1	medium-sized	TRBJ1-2	TGTGCCAGCAGCGAGGACAGGGCTTTCTATGGCTACACCTTC	CASSEDRAFYGYTF
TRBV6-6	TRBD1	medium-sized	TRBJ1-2	TGTGCCAGCAGGGGAGGACAGGCCCCTTATGGCTACACCTTC	CASRGGQAPYGYTF
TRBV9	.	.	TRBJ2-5	TGTGCCAGCAGCGTAGGGTCGGCTCGGGGGACCCAGTACTTC	CASSVGSARGTQYF
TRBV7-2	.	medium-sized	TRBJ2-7	TGTGCCAGCAGCTCTACAGGGTCCTCCTACGAGCAGTACTTC	CASSSTGSSYEQYF
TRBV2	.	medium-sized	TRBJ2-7	TGTGCCAGCGCAGACGGGGTTTCCGTCTCCTACGAGCAGTACTTC	CASADGVSVSYEQYF
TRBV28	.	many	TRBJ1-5	TGTGCCAGCAGTCCCCCAGGTAATAGCAATCAGCCCCAGCATTTT	CASSPPGNSNQPQHF
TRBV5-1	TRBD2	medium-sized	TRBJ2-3	TGCGCCAGCAACACAAGACTAGCGGGCCGAGATACGCAGTATTTT	CASNTRLAGRDTQYF
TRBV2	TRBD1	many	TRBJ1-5	TGTGCCAGCAGTGAAGGGGGACAGGGTCGGGGTCAGCCCCAGCATTTT	CASSEGGQGRGQPQHF
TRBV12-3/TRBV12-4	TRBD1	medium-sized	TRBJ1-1	TGTGCCAGCAGTCATTCCGGGACAGGGGGCAACACTGAAGCTTTCTTT	CASSHSGTGGNTEAFF
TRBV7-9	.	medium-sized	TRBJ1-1	TGTGCCAGCAGCCCTAGGAGGCTGAGCACTGAAGCTTTCTTT	CASSPRRLSTEAFF
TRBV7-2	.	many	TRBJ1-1	TGTGCCAGCAGCTTGACAACGCAGGGCGCTGAAGCTTTCTTT	CASSLTTQGAEAFF
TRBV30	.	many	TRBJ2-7	TGTGCCTGGAGTGTAGGGTACGAGCAGTACTTC	CAWSVGYEQYF
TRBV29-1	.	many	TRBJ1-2	TGCAGCGCCGCACAGAGGAACTATGGCTACACCTTC	CSAAQRNYGYTF
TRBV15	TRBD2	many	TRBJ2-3	TGTGCCACCAGCGGGACTAGCGGGCGAACAGATACGCAGTATTTT	CATSGTSGRTDTQYF
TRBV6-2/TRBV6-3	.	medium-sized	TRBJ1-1	TGTGCCAGCAGCGGGGGACGGTGGAACACTGAAGCTTTCTTT	CASSGGRWNTEAFF
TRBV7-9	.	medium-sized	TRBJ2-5	TGTGCCAGCAGCCGGACAGAGGAGACCCAGTACTTC	CASSRTEETQYF
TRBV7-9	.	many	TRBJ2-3	TGTGCCAGCAGCTTGGCGCTAGAGGGCACAGATACGCAGTATTTT	CASSLALEGTDTQYF
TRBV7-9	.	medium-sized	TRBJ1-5	TGTGCCAGCAGCTTAGGGGGGGGCGAGGTTCAGCCCCAGCATTTT	CASSLGGGEVQPQHF